A single sample is the source of the 14 T cell receptor beta chains below, sequenced in a study of technical replicates of blood from a handful of donors. The table came from immunoSEQ multiplex PCR; TCRdb's copy has only in-frame clones and leaves some out. The table has about 80,000 clones, roughly 94% seen once; the top ten hold 0.38%. The sample comprised T cells isolated from PBMCs. All receptors come from a human donor in good health.

The V and J genes are TRBV15 and TRBJ1-2; TRBD1 aligns across 10 bases. V trimming: 7 bases; J trimming: 5 bases; junction bases outside the gene matches: 4. The CDR3 contains 13 residues. Germline CDR1 is LNHNV and CDR2 is YYDKDF (reference sequence). The chain's CDR3 is CATTRDRGYGYTF. Written as DNA, the CDR3 is TGTGCCACCACCCGGGACAGGGGTTATGGCTACACCTTC.

This chain joins TRBV5-4 and TRBJ2-7; 7 nucleotides align to TRBD2. With 2 bases clipped from V and 0 bases from J, the junction kept 5 bases outside the gene matches. The CDR3 extends over 15 amino acids. CDR1 and CDR2 (germline): SGHNT, YYREEE (reference sequence). The CDR3, as DNA: TGTGCCAGCAGCTTTAGGGGCGGGAGCTCCTACGAGCAGTACTTC. Protein: CASSFRGGSSYEQYF.

The chain has TRBV10-1 and TRBJ1-1; D ambiguous. With 4 bases removed from V and 4 bases from J, the gap between germline ends came to 16 bases. CDR3 size: 15 residues. CDR1 and CDR2 from the germline V gene are WNHNN and SYGVQD (reference sequence). The CDR3 reads CASSGKTAGGTEAFF. In DNA, the CDR3 is TGCGCCAGCAGTGGTAAGACCGCAGGAGGCACTGAAGCTTTCTTT.

This clone appeared a single time. The chain links TRBV2 to TRBJ2-1; TRBD2 matches at 7 bases. V shed 1 base and J 7 bases; nucleotides not matched to a gene: 10. Germline CDR1 reads SNHLY; CDR2 reads FYNNEI. This CDR3 is built from 16 residues. The CDR3 is CASSEEGEGLQNEQFF. The DNA for the CDR3 is TGTGCCAGCAGTGAAGAAGGTGAGGGACTACAGAATGAGCAGTTCTTC.

The genes are TRBV27 and TRBJ1-1; D is possibly TRBD1 (6 bases). CDR3 size: 13 residues. Germline CDR1 MNHEY, CDR2 SMNVEV (reference sequence). Trimming stripped 9 bases from V and 0 bases from J, with 11 bases between. CDR3 sequence reads: CASRTAMNTEAFF. As DNA, the CDR3 is TGTGCCAGTCGGACAGCGATGAACACTGAAGCTTTCTTT.

The chain carries TRBV28 and TRBJ1-4; 7 nucleotides line up with TRBD1. The CDR3 spans 13 residues. J was trimmed by 8 bases and V by 4 bases; bases with no gene match: 4. The germline V gene has CDR1 MDHEN and CDR2 SYDVKM. The CDR3 coding sequence is TGTGCCAGCAGTTACAGGGGAGAGGAAAAACTGTTTTTT. Translated: CASSYRGEEKLFF.

Written as DNA, the CDR3 is TGTGCCAGCAGTTTAAACGAACAGGGGAGTGGAAACACCATATATTTT. It translates to CASSLNEQGSGNTIYF. This chain links TRBV6-6 with TRBJ1-3; 7 positions match TRBD1. CDR3 length: 16 residues. Germline CDR1 MNHNY, CDR2 SVGAGI (reference sequence). V lost 4 bases and J lost 3; bases outside the gene matches: 9.

The J gene is TRBJ1-5, the V gene TRBV19; 7 bases fit TRBD1. The germline CDR1 and CDR2 sequences are LNHDA and SQIVND (reference sequence). The CDR3 runs 14 residues. The trim removed 8 bases at V and 4 bases at J, leaving 8 bases unmatched. The CDR3 DNA follows: TGTGCCAGTGAAGGGACAGTCCTGAATCAGCCCCAGCATTTT. This translates into CASEGTVLNQPQHF.

The chain uses TRBV5-8 and TRBJ2-5; 11 positions agree with TRBD2. With 4 bases clipped from V and 2 bases from J, the junction kept 4 bases outside the gene matches. CDR3 length: 15 amino acids. Germline V lookup: CDR1 SGHTS, CDR2 YDEGEE. The CDR3 region is CASSQGLAEQETQYF. The CDR3 bases are TGTGCCAGCAGCCAGGGACTAGCGGAGCAAGAGACCCAGTACTTC.

The V call is TRBV6-6, the J call TRBJ2-7; 10 bases map to TRBD2. Germline V gene data show CDR1 as MNHNY and CDR2 as SVGAGI (reference sequence). With 7 bases clipped from V and 1 base from J, the junction kept 7 bases outside the gene matches. CDR3 length: 15 residues. The CDR3 bases are TGTGCCAGCAAGTTTACTAGCGGGGATTCCTACGAGCAGTACTTC. It encodes CASKFTSGDSYEQYF.

The chain couples TRBV29-1 to TRBJ1-1; a possible D gene is TRBD1 (5 bases). Deletions cut 7 bases from V and 0 bases from J, with 9 bases between. The CDR3 covers 12 residues. Germline V gene sequence: CDR1 SQVTM, CDR2 ANQGSEA. The CDR3 loop is CSGQGMNTEAFF. Here the CDR3 DNA reads TGCAGCGGGCAGGGAATGAACACTGAAGCTTTCTTT.

The J gene is TRBJ2-1, the V gene TRBV7-2; 7 bases align to TRBD2. The CDR3 length is 15 residues. Germline lookup yields CDR1 SGHTA and CDR2 FQGNSA. J lost 8 bases, V lost 1 base, and 8 bases had no gene match. The chain's CDR3 is CASSLVAGVKDEQFF. The DNA for the CDR3 is TGTGCCAGCAGCTTAGTGGCGGGAGTCAAGGATGAGCAGTTCTTC.

The chain employs TRBV6-1 and TRBJ2-7; the match to TRBD2 covers 7 bases. This CDR3 is 15 amino acids long. The germline CDR1 and CDR2 sequences are MNHNS and SASEGT. V lost 3 bases and J lost 3; bases outside the gene matches: 8. CDR3 DNA: TGTGCCAGCAGTGAGGTTCTAGCGGTATTCTACGAGCAGTACTTC. Its translation: CASSEVLAVFYEQYF.

This chain connects TRBV9 to TRBJ1-1; no firm D call. CDR1 and CDR2 (germline): SGDLS, YYNGEE. This CDR3 is built from 14 residues. Trimming took 4 bases from V and 2 from J, leaving 12 bases between them. This CDR3 reads CASSPYGGNTEAFF. CDR3 DNA sequence: TGTGCCAGCAGCCCTTACGGCGGAAACACTGAAGCTTTCTTT.